The T cell receptor beta chain under discussion was sequenced for a study of CXCR3-negative and CXCR3-positive naive CD8 T cells (dated by TCRdb to between 2018 and 2020). For context, the study as a whole: In total, about 150 million TRB reads were obtained, corresponding to roughly 1.5 +/- 0.3 million reads per library. Diversity and physicochemical repertoire analyses were performed on around ten donors pooled from two independent experiments. Naive subsets from roughly 5 donors and memory cells from 3 donors were included in the TRBV-TRBJ cluster analysis.

Comments on this clonotype: Its cognate antigen has yet to be identified.

On the study overall, not on this receptor specifically: TRBV-TRBJ usage was similar between naive CXCR3-negative and CXCR3-positive cells from the same donor, while memory cells showed distinct patterns. Because CXCR3 expression was partially decreased after cryopreservation, freshly isolated PBMCs were used for most assays. Because surface CD5, which has been linked to self-reactivity in mice, was comparable between naive subsets, TCR interaction strength was also inferred from TRB CDR3 physicochemical properties. TRB CDR3s from CXCR3-positive naive cells showed higher hydrophobicity (lower Kidera factor 4), lower energy, and higher strength and volume indices than CXCR3-negative naive cells. Comparably high repertoire diversity was found in both naive subsets, whereas much lower repertoire diversity was found in memory CD8+ T cells.

Each CD8+ T cell subset was flow-sorted in triplicate, with roughly 330,000 cells per subset placed directly into RLT lysis buffer. To exclude memory contaminants, naive CD8+ T cells were stringently defined as CD45RO-CCR7+CD27+CD95-. Peripheral blood mononuclear cells were isolated from buffy coats by standard density gradient centrifugation. A FACSAria III was used to flow-sort naive CXCR3-negative and CXCR3-positive CD8+ T cells. An RNeasy Mini Kit was used to extract total RNA from the sorted cells. The CDR3 contains 17 residues, cysteine and phenylalanine counted. The coding DNA is unavailable. The germline V gene yields MDHEN for CDR1 and SYDVKM for CDR2. These reads were obtained on a NextSeq 550. The Human TCR Profiling Kit (MiLaboratory) was used to make UMI-labeled 5' RACE TRB cDNA libraries. cDNA synthesis used the entire amount of extracted RNA, and PCR amplification then used the entire amount of cDNA produced. The libraries were made side by side, with each library going through the same number of PCR cycles. The paper's processing steps were these. With a requirement of at least two reads per UMI, MIGEC and MiXCR extracted about 50,000 +/- 10,000 unique UMI-labeled TRB cDNA molecules per library. An average of about 40,000 +/- 10,000 functional in-frame TRB CDR3 nucleotide clonotypes without stop codons was found per library. After downsampling to 5000 UMI-labeled TRB molecules per sample, diversity metrics such as normalized Shannon-Wiener and Chao1 were calculated in VDJtools. For the central five CDR3 residues, VDJtools calculated physicochemical properties weighted by clonotype size, namely interaction energy, strength, volume and Kidera factor 4. With the reads reprocessed by TCRdb, a single entry stands for each CDR3 protein sequence and no DNA is reported. It is TCRdb's table, rather than the study itself, that gives the V and J calls and clone size. This sample's table contains 150,000 to 180,000 distinct CDR3 sequences. The leading ten clones occupy 0.45% to 0.55% of the sample.

Specimen: naive CXCR3+ CD8+ T cells from blood. The sample's cell subset or site label is to be understood as: CD45RO-CCR7+CD27+CD95- naive CD8+ T cells expressing CXCR3 (TNR3+). The source is a human donor in good health. Some clones in this sample may be carry-over from other donors' samples. The chain is made from TRBV28 and TRBJ2-7; TCRdb outputs TRBD1, but without DNA this stays unchecked. CDR3 sequence: CASSSSEGSPVPYEQYF. The full variable domain, with segments outside the CDR3 supplied by the reference TRBV28 and TRBJ2-7 proteins, appears as DVKVTQSSRYLVKRTGEKVFLECVQDMDHENMFWYRQDPGLGLRLIYFSYDVKMKEKGDIPEGYSVSREKKERFSLILESASTNQTSMYLCASSSSEGSPVPYEQYFGPGTRLTVT.